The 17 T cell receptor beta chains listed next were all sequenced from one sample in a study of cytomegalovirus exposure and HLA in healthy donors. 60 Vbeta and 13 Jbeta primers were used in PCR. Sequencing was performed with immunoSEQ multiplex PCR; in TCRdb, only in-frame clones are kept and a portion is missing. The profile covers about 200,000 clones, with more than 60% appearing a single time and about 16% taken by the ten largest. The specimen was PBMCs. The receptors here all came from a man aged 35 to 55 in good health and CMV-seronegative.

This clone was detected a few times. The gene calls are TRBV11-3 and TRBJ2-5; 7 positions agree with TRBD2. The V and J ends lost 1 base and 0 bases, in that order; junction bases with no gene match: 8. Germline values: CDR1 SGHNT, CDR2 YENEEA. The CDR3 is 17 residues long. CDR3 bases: TGTGCCAGCAGCTTAGGCTTTGGGGGGGACGACCAAGAGACCCAGTACTTC. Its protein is CASSLGFGGDDQETQYF. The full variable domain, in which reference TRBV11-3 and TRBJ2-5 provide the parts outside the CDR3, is EAGVVQSPRYKIIEKKQPVAFWCNPISGHNTLYWYLQNLGQGPELLIRYENEEAVDDSQLPKDRFSAERLKGVDSTLKIQPAELGDSAVYLCASSLGFGGDDQETQYFGPGTRLLVL.

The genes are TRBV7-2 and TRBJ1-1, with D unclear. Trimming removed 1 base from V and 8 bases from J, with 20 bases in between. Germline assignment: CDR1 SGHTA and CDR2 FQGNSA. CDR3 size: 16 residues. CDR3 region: CASSLVIIYLSGEAFF. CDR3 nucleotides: TGTGCCAGCAGCTTAGTAATAATCTATTTGAGCGGGGAAGCTTTCTTT. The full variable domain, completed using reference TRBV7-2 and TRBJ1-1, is GAGVSQSPSNKVTEKGKDVELRCDPISGHTALYWYRQSLGQGLEFLIYFQGNSAPDKSGLPSDRFSAERTGGSVSTLTIQRTQQEDSAVYLCASSLVIIYLSGEAFFGQGTRLTVV.

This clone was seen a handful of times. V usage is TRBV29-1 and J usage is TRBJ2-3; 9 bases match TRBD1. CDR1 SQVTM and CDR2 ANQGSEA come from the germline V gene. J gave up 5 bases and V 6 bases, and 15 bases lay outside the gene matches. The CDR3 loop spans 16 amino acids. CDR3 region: CSVYLHYRGRIDTQYF. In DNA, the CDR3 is TGCAGCGTCTACCTTCATTACAGGGGGCGCATAGATACGCAGTATTTT.

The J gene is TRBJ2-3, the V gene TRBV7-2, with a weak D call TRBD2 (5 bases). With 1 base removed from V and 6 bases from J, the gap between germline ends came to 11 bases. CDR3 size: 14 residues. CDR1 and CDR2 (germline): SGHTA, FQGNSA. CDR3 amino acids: CASSLGGLGDTQYF. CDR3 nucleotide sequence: TGTGCCAGCAGCTTAGGAGGGCTAGGGGATACGCAGTATTTT.

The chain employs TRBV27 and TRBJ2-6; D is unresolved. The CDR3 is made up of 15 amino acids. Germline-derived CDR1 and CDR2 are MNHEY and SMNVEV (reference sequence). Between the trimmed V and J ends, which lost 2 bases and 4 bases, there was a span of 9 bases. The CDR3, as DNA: TGTGCCAGCAGTTTACTCGCGTCCGGGGCCAACGTCCTGACTTTC. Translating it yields CASSLLASGANVLTF.

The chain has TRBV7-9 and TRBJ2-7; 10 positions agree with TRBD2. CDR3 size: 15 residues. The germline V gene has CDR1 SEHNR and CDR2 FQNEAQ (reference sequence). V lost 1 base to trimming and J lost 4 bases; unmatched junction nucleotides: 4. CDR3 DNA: TGTGCCAGCAGCTTAGATGGGACTAGCGAGTACGAGCAGTACTTC. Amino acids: CASSLDGTSEYEQYF.

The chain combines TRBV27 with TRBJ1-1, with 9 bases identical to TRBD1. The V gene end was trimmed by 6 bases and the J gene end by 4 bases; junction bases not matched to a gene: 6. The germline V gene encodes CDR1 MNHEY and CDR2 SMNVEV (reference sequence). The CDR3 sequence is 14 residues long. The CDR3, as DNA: TGTGCCAGCAGGTTACAGGGGGCTAGCACTGAAGCTTTCTTT. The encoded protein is CASRLQGASTEAFF.

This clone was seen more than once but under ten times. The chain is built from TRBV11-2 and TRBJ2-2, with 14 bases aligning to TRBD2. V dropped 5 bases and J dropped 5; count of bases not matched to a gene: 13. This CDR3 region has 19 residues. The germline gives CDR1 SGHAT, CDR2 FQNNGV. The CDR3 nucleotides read TGTGCCAGCAGCCACCTAGGGACTAGCGGGAGCTGGGGGACCGGGGAGCTGTTTTTT. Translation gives CASSHLGTSGSWGTGELFF.

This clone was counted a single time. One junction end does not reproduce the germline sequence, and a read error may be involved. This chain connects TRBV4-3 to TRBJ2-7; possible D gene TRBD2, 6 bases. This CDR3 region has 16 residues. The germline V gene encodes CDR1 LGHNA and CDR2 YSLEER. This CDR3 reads CAGSQDVVVGTYEQYF. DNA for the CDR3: TGCGCCGGCAGCCAAGATGTGGTAGTGGGGACTTACGAGCAGTACTTC.

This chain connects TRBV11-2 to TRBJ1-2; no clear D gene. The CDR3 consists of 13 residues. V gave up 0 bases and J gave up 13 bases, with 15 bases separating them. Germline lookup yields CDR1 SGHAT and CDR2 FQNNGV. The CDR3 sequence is CASSLDRVSFITF. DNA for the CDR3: TGTGCCAGCAGCTTAGATCGGGTTAGTTTCATCACCTTC. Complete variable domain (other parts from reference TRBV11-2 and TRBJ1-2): EAGVAQSPRYKIIEKRQSVAFWCNPISGHATLYWYQQILGQGPKLLIQFQNNGVVDDSQLPKDRFSAERLKGVDSTLKIQPAKLEDSAVYLCASSLDRVSFITFGSGTRLTVV.

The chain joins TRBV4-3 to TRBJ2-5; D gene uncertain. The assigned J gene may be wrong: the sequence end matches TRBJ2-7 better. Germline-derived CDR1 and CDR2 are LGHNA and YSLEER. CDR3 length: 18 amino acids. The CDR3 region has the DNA TGCGCCAGCAGCCAAGAAAGGTCGGGTCACTTTAGCTCCTACGAGCAGTACTTC. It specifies CASSQERSGHFSSYEQYF.

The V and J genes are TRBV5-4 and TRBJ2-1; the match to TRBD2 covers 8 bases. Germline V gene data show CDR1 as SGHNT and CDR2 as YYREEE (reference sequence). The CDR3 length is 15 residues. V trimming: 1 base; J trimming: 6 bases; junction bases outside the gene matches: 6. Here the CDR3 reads CASSLSGGRFNEQFF. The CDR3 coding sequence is TGTGCCAGCAGCTTGTCGGGGGGGCGGTTCAATGAGCAGTTCTTC.

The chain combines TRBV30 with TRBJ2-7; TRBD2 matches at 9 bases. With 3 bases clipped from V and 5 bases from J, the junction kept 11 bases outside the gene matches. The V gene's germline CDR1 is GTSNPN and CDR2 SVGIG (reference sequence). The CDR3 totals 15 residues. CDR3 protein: CAWRASGKVLDEQYF. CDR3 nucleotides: TGTGCCTGGAGAGCTAGCGGGAAGGTATTAGACGAGCAGTACTTC.

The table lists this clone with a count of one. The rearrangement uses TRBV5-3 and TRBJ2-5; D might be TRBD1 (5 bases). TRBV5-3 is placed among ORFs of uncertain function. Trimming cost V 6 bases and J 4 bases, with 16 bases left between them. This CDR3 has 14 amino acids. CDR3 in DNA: TGTGCCAGAATCCTCAGGGTGCTCGGAGAGACCCAGTACTTC. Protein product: CARILRVLGETQYF.

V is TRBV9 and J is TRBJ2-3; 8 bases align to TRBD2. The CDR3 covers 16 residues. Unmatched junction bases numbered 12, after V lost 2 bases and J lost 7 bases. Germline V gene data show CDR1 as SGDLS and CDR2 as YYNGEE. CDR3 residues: CASSVGSGGAYNTQYF. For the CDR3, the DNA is TGTGCCAGCAGCGTTGGGAGCGGGGGAGCCTATAATACGCAGTATTTT. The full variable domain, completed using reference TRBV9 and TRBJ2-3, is DSGVTQTPKHLITATGQRVTLRCSPRSGDLSVYWYQQSLDQGLQFLIQYYNGEERAKGNILERFSAQQFPDLHSELNLSSLELGDSALYFCASSVGSGGAYNTQYFGPGTRLTVL.

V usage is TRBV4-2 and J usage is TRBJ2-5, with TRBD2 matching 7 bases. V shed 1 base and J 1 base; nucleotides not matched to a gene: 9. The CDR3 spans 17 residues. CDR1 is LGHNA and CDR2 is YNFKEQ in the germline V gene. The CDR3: CASSQGEGLAVQETQYF. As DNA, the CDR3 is TGTGCCAGCAGCCAAGGGGAAGGCCTAGCGGTCCAAGAGACCCAGTACTTC.

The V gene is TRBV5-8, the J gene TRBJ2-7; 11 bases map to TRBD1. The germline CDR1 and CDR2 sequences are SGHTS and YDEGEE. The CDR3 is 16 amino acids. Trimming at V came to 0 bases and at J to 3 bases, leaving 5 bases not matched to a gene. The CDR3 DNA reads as TGTGCCAGCAGCTTGGGCAGGACAGGGGGCTACTACGAGCAGTACTTC. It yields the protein CASSLGRTGGYYEQYF.